These 14 T cell receptor beta chains originate from one sample sequenced in a study of shared clonotypes between healthy human individuals. Clones were sequenced by immunoSEQ multiplex PCR, and TCRdb holds only the in-frame ones, with some missing. The table includes hundreds of thousands of clones, 80% to 95% detected once. CD8 cells classed as naive were CD45RO-negative and positively selected for CCR7, excluding terminally differentiated effector memory CD45RA+ cells. Sequenced material: naive CD8+ T cells sorted from blood. These receptors were collected from a man aged 25 to 40 in good health.

The chain carries TRBV27 and TRBJ2-7; possibly TRBD1 or TRBD2 for D (6 bases each). The CDR3 totals 15 residues. V was pared by 6 bases and J by 4 bases, with 19 bases between. Germline V lookup: CDR1 MNHEY, CDR2 SMNVEV (reference sequence). The DNA of the CDR3 is TGTGCCAGCAGCACCATGGTAGGGGGGCTGTACGAGCAGTACTTC. It yields the protein CASSTMVGGLYEQYF.

The chain has TRBV5-1 and TRBJ1-4; D remains ambiguous. V lost 0 bases and J 5 bases, leaving 8 bases between the germline ends. CDR3 size: 14 residues. The germline CDR1 and CDR2 sequences are SGHRS and YFSETQ. CDR3 residues: CASSLGQANEKLFF. CDR3 sequence (DNA): TGCGCCAGCAGCTTGGGTCAGGCCAATGAAAAACTGTTTTTT. The whole variable domain, remainder taken from reference TRBV5-1 and TRBJ1-4, is KAGVTQTPRYLIKTRGQQVTLSCSPISGHRSVSWYQQTPGQGLQFLFEYFSETQRNKGNFPGRFSGRQFSNSRSEMNVSTLELGDSALYLCASSLGQANEKLFFGSGTQLSVL.

This clone occurred once. At one end, the junction sequence differs from germline, possibly due to a read error. This rearrangement joins TRBV19 to TRBJ2-1; 14 bases map to TRBD2. The CDR3 totals 13 residues. CDR1 is LNHDA and CDR2 is SQIVND in the germline V gene (reference sequence). CDR3 amino acids: CASLPGTSGSLIF. The CDR3 DNA reads TGTGCCAGCCTCCCGGGGACTAGCGGGAGCCTGATCTTC.

In DNA, the CDR3 is TGTGCCAGCAAGTATAGCGGCAGCTCCTACAATGAGCAGTTCTTC. Translated: CASKYSGSSYNEQFF. The rearrangement links TRBV2 to TRBJ2-1, with D perhaps matching TRBD2 (6 bases). The CDR3 has 15 amino acids. Germline CDR1 reads SNHLY; CDR2 reads FYNNEI. Trimming removed 7 bases at V and 0 bases at J, with 13 bases between.

The gene calls are TRBV11-3 and TRBJ2-1; TRBD2 agrees at 8 bases. The V and J ends lost 9 bases and 1 base, in that order; junction bases with no gene match: 5. CDR3 length: 14 residues. Germline V gives CDR1 SGHNT, CDR2 YENEEA. CDR3 DNA: TGTGCCAGGCCACGGGGGGGATCCTACAATGAGCAGTTCTTC. Its translation is CARPRGGSYNEQFF.

The chain joins TRBV28 to TRBJ2-3; D unclear. The V gene lost 3 bases and the J gene lost 0 bases, with 16 bases spanning the gap. Germline-derived CDR1 and CDR2 are MDHEN and SYDVKM. This CDR3 contains 17 residues. The CDR3 DNA reads TGTGCCAGCAGTTTTGGGATCATTGAAGCTAGCACAGATACGCAGTATTTT. The encoded protein is CASSFGIIEASTDTQYF. Filled out from reference TRBV28 and TRBJ2-3, the complete variable domain reads DVKVTQSSRYLVKRTGEKVFLECVQDMDHENMFWYRQDPGLGLRLIYFSYDVKMKEKGDIPEGYSVSREKKERFSLILESASTNQTSMYLCASSFGIIEASTDTQYFGPGTRLTVL.

This rearrangement joins TRBV11-2 to TRBJ2-7; D gene ambiguous. CDR1 is SGHAT and CDR2 is FQNNGV in the germline V gene. V lost 0 bases and J lost 5, with 8 bases in between. The CDR3 contains 13 residues. Here the CDR3 DNA reads TGTGCCAGCAGCTTAGAATTTCGGGACGAGCAGTACTTC. Translated: CASSLEFRDEQYF.

This clone was seen a few times. The J gene is TRBJ1-1, the V gene TRBV2; maybe TRBD1 (5 bases). The ends were cut back, 3 bases at V and 10 bases at J, with 12 bases in the middle. The CDR3 spans 12 residues. The germline gives CDR1 SNHLY, CDR2 FYNNEI. CDR3 sequence reads: CASSDRAVGAFF. CDR3 nucleotide sequence: TGTGCCAGCAGTGACAGGGCGGTTGGAGCTTTCTTT.

The V call is TRBV5-1, the J call TRBJ1-1; D ambiguous. Germline V lookup: CDR1 SGHRS, CDR2 YFSETQ. This CDR3 comprises 14 residues. V lost 4 bases to trimming and J lost 1 base, with 11 bases between them. The CDR3 DNA sequence: TGCGCCAGCAGCCTGATATCAGGGAACACTGAAGCTTTCTTT. It codes for CASSLISGNTEAFF.

V and J are TRBV5-1 and TRBJ2-5; the match to TRBD2 covers 12 bases. The CDR3 spans 15 residues. CDR1 and CDR2 from the germline V gene are SGHRS and YFSETQ. V lost 6 bases and J lost 5; bases outside the gene matches: 8. The CDR3, as DNA: TGCGCCAGCACCCTGACTAGCGGGAGTGGGGAGACCCAGTACTTC. It is translated as CASTLTSGSGETQYF.

This chain connects TRBV19 to TRBJ2-1, with 8 bases identical to TRBD1. V lost 5 bases to trimming and J lost 3 bases; unmatched junction nucleotides: 9. The germline V gene encodes CDR1 LNHDA and CDR2 SQIVND (reference sequence). The CDR3 runs to 16 residues. CDR3 sequence reads: CASSLRRTGIYNEQFF. The CDR3 region has the DNA TGTGCCAGTAGTCTACGTCGGACAGGGATCTACAATGAGCAGTTCTTC.

V usage is TRBV7-3 and J usage is TRBJ2-3; D is ambiguous. Between the trimmed V and J ends, which lost 5 bases and 4 bases, there was a span of 10 bases. CDR1 is SGHTA and CDR2 is FQGTGA in the germline V gene. The CDR3 runs 13 residues. CDR3 in DNA: TGTGCCAGCAGCCGGGCAATGGCAGATACGCAGTATTTT. Translating it yields CASSRAMADTQYF.

This chain links TRBV7-8 with TRBJ2-7; no clear D. V shed 1 base and J shed 3 bases, with 10 bases lying between them. Per the germline V gene, CDR1 is SGHVS and CDR2 is FQNEAQ. CDR3 size: 14 residues. The CDR3 is CASSLGANHYEQYF. Here the CDR3 DNA reads TGTGCCAGCAGCTTAGGGGCTAACCACTACGAGCAGTACTTC. The variable domain in full, completed from reference TRBV7-8 and TRBJ2-7, reads GAGVSQSPRYKVAKRGQDVALRCDPISGHVSLFWYQQALGQGPEFLTYFQNEAQLDKSGLPSDRFFAERPEGSVSTLKIQRTQQEDSAVYLCASSLGANHYEQYFGPGTRLTVT.

The CDR3 loop reads CASSPWIQDNQPQHF. The CDR3, as DNA: TGCGCCAGCAGCCCCTGGATCCAGGACAATCAGCCCCAGCATTTT. This chain connects TRBV4-1 to TRBJ1-5; no firm D call. Germline-derived CDR1 and CDR2 are MGHRA and YSYEKL. The V end lost 4 bases, the J end lost 3 bases, and 13 bases lay between the germline ends. The CDR3 length is 15 residues.